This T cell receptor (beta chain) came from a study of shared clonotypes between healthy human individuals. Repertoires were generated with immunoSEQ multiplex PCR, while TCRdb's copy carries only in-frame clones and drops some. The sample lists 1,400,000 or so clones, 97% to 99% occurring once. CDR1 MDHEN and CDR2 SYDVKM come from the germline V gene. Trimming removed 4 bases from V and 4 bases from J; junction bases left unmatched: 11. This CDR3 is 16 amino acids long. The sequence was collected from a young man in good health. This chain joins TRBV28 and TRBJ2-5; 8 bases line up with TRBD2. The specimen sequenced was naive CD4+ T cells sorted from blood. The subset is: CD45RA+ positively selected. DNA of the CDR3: TGTGCCAGCAGTTCTCCAAGCGGGAGCTCTAGAGAGACCCAGTACTTC. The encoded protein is CASSSPSGSSRETQYF.